The 28 T cell receptor beta chains below come from one sample, sequenced in a study of beta chain features in type 1 diabetes. All of the isolated RNA was reverse transcribed, so expressed TCRB transcripts were sequenced. The protocol was immunoSEQ multiplex PCR, while the TCRdb copy is restricted to in-frame clones and leaves out a portion. The profile shows some 220,000 clones, about 11% of them singletons. Sequences were obtained from central memory CD4+ T cells from blood. These receptors were obtained from a man younger than 35 in good health.

The chain uses TRBV29-1 and TRBJ2-7, with 13 positions matching TRBD2. Losses at the gene ends were 6 bases for V and 6 bases for J; bases not matched to a gene: 2. CDR1 and CDR2 from the germline V gene are SQVTM and ANQGSEA. CDR3 length: 12 amino acids. The CDR3 bases are TGCAGCGTCGGACTAGCGGGAGTCGAGCAGTACTTC. Protein: CSVGLAGVEQYF.

This clone was counted only a few times. The chain links TRBV15 to TRBJ2-7; D call uncertain. CDR1 and CDR2 (germline): LNHNV, YYDKDF (reference sequence). The CDR3 consists of 15 residues. The V end was cut by 0 bases, the J end by 1 base, with 10 bases between. This CDR3 is CATSRDLGLSYEQYF. The CDR3 nucleotides read TGTGCCACCAGCAGAGACCTCGGCCTATCCTACGAGCAGTACTTC. Filled out from reference TRBV15 and TRBJ2-7, the complete variable domain reads DAMVIQNPRYQVTQFGKPVTLSCSQTLNHNVMYWYQQKSSQAPKLLFHYYDKDFNNEADTPDNFQSRRPNTSFCFLDIRSPGLGDTAMYLCATSRDLGLSYEQYFGPGTRLTVT.

This clone was counted only a few times. A far larger clone is one nucleotide away, so this likely arose from a read error. This chain joins TRBV15 and TRBJ1-5; D may be TRBD1 (5 bases). This CDR3 comprises 16 residues. The germline V gene has CDR1 LNHNV and CDR2 YYDKDF (reference sequence). CDR3 sequence: CSTSRDGVQGRQPQHF. In DNA form, the CDR3 reads TGTTCCACCAGCAGAGATGGGGTCCAGGGACGTCAGCCCCAGCATTTT.

Many counts were recorded for this clone. The chain recombines TRBV6-6 with TRBJ2-3, with D maybe TRBD2 (6 bases). The CDR3 covers 13 residues. Germline CDR1 MNHNY, CDR2 SVGAGI (reference sequence). V lost 7 bases, J lost 4 bases, and 12 bases lay in between. This CDR3 reads CASTPSGADTQYF. CDR3 DNA: TGTGCCAGCACCCCCTCGGGGGCAGATACGCAGTATTTT.

This chain links TRBV5-1 with TRBJ2-3; no reliable D call. The CDR3 runs 12 residues. V was cut by 1 base and J by 5 bases, with 5 bases left in between. Germline V lookup: CDR1 SGHRS, CDR2 YFSETQ. The CDR3 DNA reads TGCGCCAGCAGCTTGTATGGAGATACGCAGTATTTT. This translates into CASSLYGDTQYF.

This clone was counted ten times or more. The chain carries TRBV5-1 and TRBJ1-1, with TRBD1 matching 7 bases. The CDR3 consists of 14 residues. Germline CDR1 is SGHRS and CDR2 is YFSETQ. The junction had 2 bases not matched to a gene; V was cut back by 3 bases and J by 0 bases. Here the CDR3 reads CASSWGQMNTEAFF. The CDR3 region has the DNA TGCGCCAGCAGCTGGGGACAGATGAACACTGAAGCTTTCTTT.

This clone has only a few counts. J is TRBJ2-3 and V is TRBV7-9; 9 bases line up with TRBD2. Trimming took 7 bases from V and 6 from J; bases not matched to a gene: 11. This CDR3 has 15 amino acids. Germline V lookup: CDR1 SEHNR, CDR2 FQNEAQ (reference sequence). CDR3 bases: TGTGCCAGCACCCTACCCCTAGCGGGATCGGATACGCAGTATTTT. Translation gives CASTLPLAGSDTQYF.

This clone came up a few times. The CDR3, as DNA: TGCAGCGCCCGAAGGGCGGGAGGCTCCTACAATGAGCAGTTCTTC. The encoded protein is CSARRAGGSYNEQFF. The chain links TRBV29-1 to TRBJ2-1, with TRBD2 matching 8 bases. Germline CDR1 and CDR2: SQVTM and ANQGSEA. There are 15 residues in the CDR3. The V gene end was trimmed by 7 bases and the J gene end by 0 bases; junction bases not matched to a gene: 8.

This clone turned up a few times. The V and J genes are TRBV5-4 and TRBJ2-2, with 7 bases aligning to TRBD1. The CDR3 covers 16 residues. Germline V gene sequence: CDR1 SGHNT, CDR2 YYREEE (reference sequence). V shed 3 bases and J 2 bases; nucleotides not matched to a gene: 7. The CDR3 bases are TGTGCCAGCAGCTATACCGGGACAGCTAACACCGGGGAGCTGTTTTTT. Its protein product is CASSYTGTANTGELFF.

V and J are TRBV4-2 and TRBJ2-1, with 11 positions matching TRBD2. Germline CDR1 reads LGHNA; CDR2 reads YNFKEQ. Unmatched junction bases numbered 5, after V lost 3 bases and J lost 4 bases. The length of the CDR3 is 16 residues. The DNA for the CDR3 is TGTGCCAGCAGCCAGAGACTAGCGGGGATATACAATGAGCAGTTCTTC. This codes for CASSQRLAGIYNEQFF.

This clone was detected only a few times. This chain links TRBV15 with TRBJ2-1, with 8 bases identical to TRBD1. CDR1 and CDR2 from the germline V gene are LNHNV and YYDKDF (reference sequence). This CDR3 comprises 14 residues. J lost 5 bases, V lost 4 bases, and 4 bases had no gene match. The CDR3 here is CATSTGQGDNEQFF. DNA for the CDR3: TGTGCCACCAGCACCGGACAGGGTGACAATGAGCAGTTCTTC.

The chain combines TRBV2 with TRBJ2-7; D uncertain. The germline CDR1 and CDR2 sequences are SNHLY and FYNNEI. The germline V and J ends were trimmed by 8 bases and 3 bases, with 5 bases remaining between them. CDR3 length: 10 residues. CDR3 amino acids: CASGDYEQYF. CDR3 nucleotides: TGTGCCAGCGGGGACTACGAGCAGTACTTC.

The sample holds a few counts of this clone. One base away lies a much larger clone, so this may be a sequencing read error. The chain is built from TRBV2 and TRBJ1-5; 9 bases line up with TRBD1. The germline V gene encodes CDR1 SNHLY and CDR2 FYNNEI. The CDR3 length is 14 residues. CDR3 nucleotide sequence: TGTGCCAGCTCGGGACAGGGAGGCAAACAGCCCCAGCATTTT. It codes for CASSGQGGKQPQHF. The variable domain in full, with the rest retrieved from reference TRBV2 and TRBJ1-5, is EPEVTQTPSHQVTQMGQEVILRCVPISNHLYFYWYRQILGQKVEFLVSFYNNEISEKSEIFDDQFSVERPDGSNFTLKIRSTKLEDSAMYFCASSGQGGKQPQHFGDGTRLSIL.

This clone showed up just a few times. The chain couples TRBV29-1 to TRBJ2-1; 7 bases agree with TRBD2. V was clipped by 4 bases and J by 8 bases; unmatched bases: 5. This CDR3 region has 12 residues. CDR1 and CDR2 (germline): SQVTM, ANQGSEA. The CDR3 loop reads CSVVQGGDEQFF. CDR3 DNA sequence: TGCAGCGTTGTTCAGGGAGGGGATGAGCAGTTCTTC.

CDR3 amino acids: CASSVLQDRSTDTQYF. The CDR3 DNA follows: TGTGCCAGCAGCGTCTTACAGGACCGTAGCACAGATACGCAGTATTTT. The chain links TRBV9 to TRBJ2-3; possible D gene TRBD1, 5 bases. Germline CDR1 and CDR2: SGDLS and YYNGEE. This CDR3 has 16 residues. Between the trimmed V and J ends, which lost 2 bases and 0 bases, there was a span of 13 bases.

The chain recombines TRBV9 with TRBJ2-3, with D possibly being TRBD2 (6 bases). With 4 bases removed from V and 6 bases from J, the gap between germline ends came to 15 bases. The CDR3 loop spans 14 amino acids. The germline V gene encodes CDR1 SGDLS and CDR2 YYNGEE. CDR3 region: CASSPRTGADTQYF. DNA of the CDR3: TGTGCCAGCAGCCCTAGAACGGGAGCCGATACGCAGTATTTT. Together with reference TRBV9 and TRBJ2-3, the CDR3 gives the full variable domain: DSGVTQTPKHLITATGQRVTLRCSPRSGDLSVYWYQQSLDQGLQFLIQYYNGEERAKGNILERFSAQQFPDLHSELNLSSLELGDSALYFCASSPRTGADTQYFGPGTRLTVL.

The chain recombines TRBV15 with TRBJ2-1; possibly TRBD2 for D (5 bases). The CDR3 sequence is 15 residues long. From germline, CDR1 is LNHNV and CDR2 YYDKDF (reference sequence). The germline V and J ends were trimmed by 0 bases and 9 bases, with 15 bases remaining between them. The CDR3 reads CATSRDRAGLGEQFF. The CDR3 region has the DNA TGTGCCACCAGCAGAGATAGGGCGGGTCTGGGTGAGCAGTTCTTC.

This rearrangement joins TRBV5-1 to TRBJ1-1, with 7 bases aligning to TRBD1. The CDR3 runs 15 residues. Germline CDR1 is SGHRS and CDR2 is YFSETQ. The V gene end was trimmed by 4 bases and the J gene end by 5 bases; junction bases not matched to a gene: 11. CDR3: CASSITGTERTEAFF. CDR3 nucleotides: TGCGCCAGCAGCATAACCGGGACAGAACGAACTGAAGCTTTCTTT.

A few counts support this clone. The rearrangement joins TRBV9 to TRBJ2-1; 11 bases agree with TRBD2. The J segment lost 7 bases and the V segment lost 0 bases, leaving 3 bases of the junction unmatched. The CDR3 is made up of 15 amino acids. Germline V gene sequence: CDR1 SGDLS, CDR2 YYNGEE. The CDR3 DNA follows: TGTGCCAGCAGCGTAGTATTAGCGGGAGGGAATGAGCAGTTCTTC. Translation: CASSVVLAGGNEQFF.

The chain employs TRBV7-9 and TRBJ2-5, with 7 positions matching TRBD1. Germline V gives CDR1 SEHNR, CDR2 FQNEAQ (reference sequence). V lost 3 bases to trimming and J lost 1 base; unmatched junction nucleotides: 5. This CDR3 spans 15 amino acids. The CDR3 region has the DNA TGTGCCAGCAGCTTTAGGGGGACAGCCCAAGAGACCCAGTACTTC. It yields the protein CASSFRGTAQETQYF.

J is TRBJ1-1 and V is TRBV29-1; no definite D call. CDR1 is SQVTM and CDR2 is ANQGSEA in the germline V gene. The CDR3 is 13 residues long. Trimming pared 5 bases from V and 1 base from J, leaving 11 bases between. The CDR3, as DNA: TGCAGCGTTCGGCCTGACCCGAACACTGAAGCTTTCTTT. Protein: CSVRPDPNTEAFF. Full variable domain (outside the CDR3, taken from reference TRBV29-1 and TRBJ1-1): SAVISQKPSRDICQRGTSLTIQCQVDSQVTMMFWYRQQPGQSLTLIATANQGSEATYESGFVIDKFPISRPNLTFSTLTVSNMSPEDSSIYLCSVRPDPNTEAFFGQGTRLTVV.

The V call is TRBV25-1, the J call TRBJ2-6, with TRBD1 matching over 7 bases. This CDR3 spans 17 amino acids. The V and J ends lost 3 bases and 2 bases, in that order; junction bases with no gene match: 7. CDR1 is MGHDK, CDR2 SYGVNS, per germline. The CDR3 DNA sequence: TGTGCCAGCAGTGACAACAGGGGAGACGCTGGGGCCAACGTCCTGACTTTC. Its translation is CASSDNRGDAGANVLTF.

A few counts support this clone. The chain carries TRBV5-5 and TRBJ2-1; TRBD2 matches at 12 bases. This CDR3 has 17 amino acids. Germline assignment: CDR1 SGHKS and CDR2 YYEKEE (reference sequence). V lost 0 bases, J lost 10 bases, and 11 bases stayed unmatched. CDR3 DNA sequence: TGTGCCAGCAGCTTGGCCGGAGCTAGCGGGAGGGTATGGGAGCAGTTCTTC. Its protein is CASSLAGASGRVWEQFF.

The V gene is TRBV6-1, the J gene TRBJ1-5; TRBD1 matches 7 bases. The trim removed 1 base at V and 7 bases at J, leaving 7 bases unmatched. The length of the CDR3 is 15 residues. CDR1 is MNHNS, CDR2 SASEGT, per germline. CDR3 DNA: TGTGCCAGCAGTGAAGGAAGGGCCAGGGGGCAGCCCCAGCATTTT. Its protein is CASSEGRARGQPQHF.

This clone was detected only a few times. V is TRBV4-1 and J is TRBJ2-1; TRBD2 matches at 12 bases. Germline assignment: CDR1 MGHRA and CDR2 YSYEKL. This CDR3 region has 21 residues. The V and J ends lost 0 bases and 0 bases, in that order; junction bases with no gene match: 12. The CDR3 sequence: CASSQESSLAGGNPSYNEQFF. CDR3 nucleotide sequence: TGCGCCAGCAGCCAAGAATCATCCCTAGCGGGAGGGAATCCCTCCTACAATGAGCAGTTCTTC.

This clone has a handful of counts. The chain couples TRBV7-9 to TRBJ2-5, with D perhaps matching TRBD1 (7 bases). V was clipped by 5 bases and J by 8 bases, with 18 bases between them. Per the germline V gene, CDR1 is SEHNR and CDR2 is FQNEAQ (reference sequence). The CDR3 is 14 amino acids. This CDR3 is CASSKGGGAITQYF. The CDR3 region has the DNA TGTGCCAGCAGCAAAGGAGGGGGCGCGATAACCCAGTACTTC. Full variable domain (missing parts from reference TRBV7-9 and TRBJ2-5): DTGVSQNPRHKITKRGQNVTFRCDPISEHNRLYWYRQTLGQGPEFLTYFQNEAQLEKSRLLSDRFSAERPKGSFSTLEIQRTEQGDSAMYLCASSKGGGAITQYFGPGTRLLVL.

This chain connects TRBV5-1 to TRBJ2-3, with TRBD2 matching over 12 bases. Germline CDR1 reads SGHRS; CDR2 reads YFSETQ. V gave up 7 bases and J gave up 5 bases; unmatched junction bases: 8. The CDR3 consists of 15 residues. This CDR3 reads CASLRTSGMEDTQYF. For the CDR3, the DNA is TGCGCCAGCCTCCGGACTAGCGGGATGGAAGATACGCAGTATTTT.

This clone was counted ten times or more. The chain uses TRBV28 and TRBJ2-7; D gene uncertain. CDR3 length equals 12 residues. CDR1 is MDHEN, CDR2 SYDVKM, per germline. V shed 8 bases and J shed 3 bases, with 11 bases lying between them. The CDR3 protein is CASGSRVYEQYF. CDR3 in DNA: TGTGCCAGCGGCTCGCGAGTCTACGAGCAGTACTTC.